This passage covers 14 T cell receptor beta chains from one sample sequenced in a study of control samples from healthy donors and cancer patients. This table comes from immunoSEQ multiplex PCR, and its TCRdb copy is limited to in-frame clones, with some not included. This table has some 110,000 clones, 83% appearing once. Sequencing was performed on blood. The receptors were sampled from a woman aged 50 to 65 in good health.

The table lists this clone with a count of one. V gene TRBV12-3 or TRBV12-4 combines with J gene TRBJ1-2; D possibly corresponds to TRBD1 (6 bases). The CDR3 has 13 amino acids. Trimming removed 6 bases from V and 6 bases from J, with 14 bases in between. The CDR3 region is CASSPPGGDGYTF. The CDR3 DNA is TGTGCCAGCAGCCCCCCGGGGGGCGATGGCTACACCTTC.

The chain is built from TRBV4-3 and TRBJ2-5; TRBD1 matches 10 bases. V lost 1 base and J lost 5; bases outside the gene matches: 4. CDR1 and CDR2 from the germline V gene are LGHNA and YSLEER. The CDR3 is 15 amino acids. The CDR3 sequence: CASSQATGGGETQYF. CDR3 DNA sequence: TGCGCCAGCAGCCAAGCGACAGGGGGCGGGGAGACCCAGTACTTC.

A few counts support this clone. V is TRBV9 and J is TRBJ2-7; D is uncertain. Between the trimmed V and J ends, which lost 0 bases and 3 bases, there was a span of 10 bases. CDR1 is SGDLS and CDR2 is YYNGEE in the germline V gene. The CDR3 has 14 amino acids. In nucleotides, the CDR3 is TGTGCCAGCAGCGTAGATTCCCCCAGCTACGAGCAGTACTTC. It specifies CASSVDSPSYEQYF.

The J gene is TRBJ1-2, the V gene TRBV5-4; 11 bases are a match to TRBD1. Germline values: CDR1 SGHNT, CDR2 YYREEE (reference sequence). Germline trimming cut 3 bases from V and 8 bases from J; bases unmatched to any gene: 9. CDR3 size: 15 residues. The CDR3 reads CASSWADRGREGYTF. In DNA, the CDR3 is TGTGCCAGCAGCTGGGCGGACAGGGGGCGAGAAGGCTACACCTTC. The full variable domain, in which reference TRBV5-4 and TRBJ1-2 provide the parts outside the CDR3, is ETGVTQSPTHLIKTRGQQVTLRCSSQSGHNTVSWYQQALGQGPQFIFQYYREEENGRGNFPPRFSGLQFPNYSSELNVNALELDDSALYLCASSWADRGREGYTFGSGTRLTVV.

To note about this clone: The same CDR3 arises from other DNA sequences in this sample as well. V gene TRBV7-8 combines with J gene TRBJ2-7; 8 positions agree with TRBD1. V shed 3 bases and J 4 bases; nucleotides not matched to a gene: 5. Per the germline V gene, CDR1 is SGHVS and CDR2 is FQNEAQ. CDR3 length equals 14 residues. The CDR3 DNA reads as TGTGCCAGCAGCTTTTCTCAGGGGGCTTACGAGCAGTACTTC. It codes for CASSFSQGAYEQYF.

V and J are TRBV4-1 and TRBJ2-5; 7 nucleotides line up with TRBD2. V lost 0 bases to trimming and J lost 5 bases; unmatched junction nucleotides: 3. Per germline, CDR1 MGHRA and CDR2 YSYEKL. CDR3 length equals 14 residues. The CDR3 region is CASSQEGGLETQYF. CDR3 DNA sequence: TGCGCCAGCAGCCAAGAGGGAGGGCTCGAGACCCAGTACTTC.

This rearrangement joins TRBV24-1 to TRBJ1-4, with TRBD1 matching over 7 bases. Germline CDR1 is KGHDR and CDR2 is SFDVKD. Trimming at V came to 2 bases and at J to 4 bases, leaving 3 bases not matched to a gene. The CDR3 extends over 15 amino acids. The DNA for the CDR3 is TGTGCCACCAGTGATTCGGGACAGTTTAATGAAAAACTGTTTTTT. Protein sequence: CATSDSGQFNEKLFF.

The chain links TRBV12-3 or TRBV12-4 to TRBJ2-2, with no clear D. Trimming cost V 2 bases and J 3 bases, with 4 bases left between them. The CDR3 is 13 amino acids. The CDR3 here is CASSLRHTGELFF. DNA of the CDR3: TGTGCCAGCAGTTTAAGACACACCGGGGAGCTGTTTTTT.

The genes are TRBV5-6 and TRBJ2-1, with 14 bases matching TRBD2. CDR1 and CDR2 from the germline V gene are SGHDT and YYEEEE. CDR3 size: 19 residues. V lost 5 bases and J lost 1; bases outside the gene matches: 11. The CDR3 spells CASRPGETSGGASYNEQFF. The CDR3 DNA reads TGTGCCAGCAGGCCGGGAGAGACTAGCGGGGGGGCTTCCTACAATGAGCAGTTCTTC.

This clone was seen just once. DNA for the CDR3: TGTGCCAGTCATATACAGGGGGCAGCTAATGAAAAACTGTTTTTT. Translation: CASHIQGAANEKLFF. The V gene is TRBV19, the J gene TRBJ1-4; 9 positions agree with TRBD1. From germline, CDR1 is LNHDA and CDR2 SQIVND (reference sequence). CDR3 length: 15 residues. V shed 8 bases and J 3 bases; nucleotides not matched to a gene: 7.

This sequence joins TRBV28 and TRBJ2-5; D call uncertain. V gave up 2 bases and J gave up 2 bases, with 9 bases separating them. The CDR3 is 14 amino acids. CDR1 and CDR2 (germline): MDHEN, SYDVKM. CDR3 in amino acids: CASSLDQVQETQYF. The CDR3 DNA follows: TGTGCCAGCAGTTTAGATCAGGTTCAAGAGACCCAGTACTTC.

To note about this clone: Compared with germline, one end of the junction differs, possibly owing to a read error. The CDR3 reads CASSYLPSYEQYF. In DNA, the CDR3 is TGTGCTAGCAGCTACCTACCCTCCTACGAGCAGTACTTC. The genes are TRBV7-7 and TRBJ2-7, with no clear D. The CDR3 is 13 amino acids. Germline V gene sequence: CDR1 SSHAT, CDR2 FNYEAQ (reference sequence).

The chain is built from TRBV5-1 and TRBJ1-1, with no clear D. V lost 0 bases and J 8 bases, leaving 11 bases between the germline ends. The CDR3 runs to 13 residues. Per the germline V gene, CDR1 is SGHRS and CDR2 is YFSETQ. The CDR3 protein is CASSLAGSSEAFF. The CDR3 nucleotides are TGCGCCAGCAGCTTGGCGGGGTCGTCGGAAGCTTTCTTT.

Only a few counts were recorded for this clone. V usage is TRBV19 and J usage is TRBJ1-5; D gene ambiguous. The CDR3 extends over 15 amino acids. From germline, CDR1 is LNHDA and CDR2 SQIVND (reference sequence). Trimming shortened V by 9 bases and J by 3 bases, and 18 bases separated the two germline ends. The CDR3 sequence is CASTVDPRDNQPQHF. The CDR3 DNA is TGTGCCAGCACAGTGGATCCGAGGGACAATCAGCCCCAGCATTTT. The full variable domain, with the rest looked up from reference TRBV19 and TRBJ1-5, is DGGITQSPKYLFRKEGQNVTLSCEQNLNHDAMYWYRQDPGQGLRLIYYSQIVNDFQKGDIAEGYSVSREKKESFPLTVTSAQKNPTAFYLCASTVDPRDNQPQHFGDGTRLSIL.